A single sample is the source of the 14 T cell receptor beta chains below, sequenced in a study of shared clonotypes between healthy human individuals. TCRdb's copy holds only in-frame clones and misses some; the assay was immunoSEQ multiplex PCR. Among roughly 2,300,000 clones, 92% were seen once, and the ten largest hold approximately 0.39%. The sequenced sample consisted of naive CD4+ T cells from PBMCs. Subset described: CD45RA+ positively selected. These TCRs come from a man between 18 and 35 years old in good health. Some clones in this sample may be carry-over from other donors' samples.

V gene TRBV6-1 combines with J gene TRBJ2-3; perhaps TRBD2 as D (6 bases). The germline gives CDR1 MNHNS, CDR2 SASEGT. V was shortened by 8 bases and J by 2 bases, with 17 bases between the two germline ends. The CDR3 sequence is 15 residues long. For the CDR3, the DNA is TGTGCCAGCCCGAAATCCCTAGCGAACACAGATACGCAGTATTTT. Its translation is CASPKSLANTDTQYF.

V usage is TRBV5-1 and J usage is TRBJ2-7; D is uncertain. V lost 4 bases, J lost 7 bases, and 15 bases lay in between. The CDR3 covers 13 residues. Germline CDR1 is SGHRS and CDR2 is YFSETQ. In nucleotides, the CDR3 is TGCGCCAGCAGCAACAACGGAATGGGAGAGCAGTACTTC. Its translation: CASSNNGMGEQYF.

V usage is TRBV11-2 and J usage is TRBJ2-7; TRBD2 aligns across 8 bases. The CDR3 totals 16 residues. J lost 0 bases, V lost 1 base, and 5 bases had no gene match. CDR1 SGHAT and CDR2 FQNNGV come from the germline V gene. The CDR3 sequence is CASSLALAGVSYEQYF. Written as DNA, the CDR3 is TGTGCCAGCAGCTTAGCCCTAGCGGGCGTCTCCTACGAGCAGTACTTC.

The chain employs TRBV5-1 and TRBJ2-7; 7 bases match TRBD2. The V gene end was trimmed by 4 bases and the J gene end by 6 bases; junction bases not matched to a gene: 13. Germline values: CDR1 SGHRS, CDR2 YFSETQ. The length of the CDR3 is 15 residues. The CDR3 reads CASSTEPAGLSEQYF. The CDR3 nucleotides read TGCGCCAGCAGCACAGAGCCAGCGGGACTGAGCGAGCAGTACTTC. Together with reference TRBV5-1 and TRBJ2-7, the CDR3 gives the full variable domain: KAGVTQTPRYLIKTRGQQVTLSCSPISGHRSVSWYQQTPGQGLQFLFEYFSETQRNKGNFPGRFSGRQFSNSRSEMNVSTLELGDSALYLCASSTEPAGLSEQYFGPGTRLTVT.

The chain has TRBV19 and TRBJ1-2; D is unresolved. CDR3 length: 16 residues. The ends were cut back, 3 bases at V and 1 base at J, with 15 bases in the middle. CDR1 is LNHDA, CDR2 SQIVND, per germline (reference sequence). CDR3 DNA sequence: TGTGCCAGTAGTATCCGCAGAGAATACCTTAACTATGGCTACACCTTC. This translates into CASSIRREYLNYGYTF.

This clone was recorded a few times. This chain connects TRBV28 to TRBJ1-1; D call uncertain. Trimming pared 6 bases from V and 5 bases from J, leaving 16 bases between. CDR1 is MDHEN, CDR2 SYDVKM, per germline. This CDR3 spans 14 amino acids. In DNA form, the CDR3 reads TGTGCCAGCAGCGGGGTGGCTGGAAGGACTGAAGCTTTCTTT. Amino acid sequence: CASSGVAGRTEAFF.

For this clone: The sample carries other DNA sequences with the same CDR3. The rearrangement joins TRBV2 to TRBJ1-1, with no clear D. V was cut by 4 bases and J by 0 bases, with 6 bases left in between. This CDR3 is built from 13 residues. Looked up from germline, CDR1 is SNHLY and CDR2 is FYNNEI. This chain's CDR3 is CASSVTVNTEAFF. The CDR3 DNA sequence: TGTGCCAGCAGTGTTACAGTGAACACTGAAGCTTTCTTT.

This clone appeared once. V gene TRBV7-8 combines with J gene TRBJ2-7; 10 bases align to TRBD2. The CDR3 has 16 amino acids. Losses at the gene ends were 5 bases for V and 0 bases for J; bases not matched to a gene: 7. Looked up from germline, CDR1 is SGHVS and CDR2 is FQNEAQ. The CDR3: CASSRLAGGSSYEQYF. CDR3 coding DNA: TGTGCCAGCAGCAGGTTAGCGGGAGGTTCCTCCTACGAGCAGTACTTC. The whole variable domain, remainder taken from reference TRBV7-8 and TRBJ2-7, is GAGVSQSPRYKVAKRGQDVALRCDPISGHVSLFWYQQALGQGPEFLTYFQNEAQLDKSGLPSDRFFAERPEGSVSTLKIQRTQQEDSAVYLCASSRLAGGSSYEQYFGPGTRLTVT.

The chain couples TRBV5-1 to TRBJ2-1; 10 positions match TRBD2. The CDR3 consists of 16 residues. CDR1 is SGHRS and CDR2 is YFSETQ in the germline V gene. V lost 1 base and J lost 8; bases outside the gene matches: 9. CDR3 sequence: CASSLMASGSGDEQFF. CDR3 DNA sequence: TGCGCCAGCAGCTTGATGGCTAGCGGGAGCGGCGATGAGCAGTTCTTC.

CDR3 residues: CASSFRAGGSTSYNEQFF. CDR3 coding DNA: TGCGCCAGCAGCTTTAGAGCGGGAGGTTCGACATCCTACAATGAGCAGTTCTTC. The chain couples TRBV5-1 to TRBJ2-1; 9 nucleotides agree with TRBD2. The CDR3 totals 18 residues. Trimming at V came to 2 bases and at J to 1 base, leaving 10 bases not matched to a gene. CDR1 is SGHRS and CDR2 is YFSETQ in the germline V gene.

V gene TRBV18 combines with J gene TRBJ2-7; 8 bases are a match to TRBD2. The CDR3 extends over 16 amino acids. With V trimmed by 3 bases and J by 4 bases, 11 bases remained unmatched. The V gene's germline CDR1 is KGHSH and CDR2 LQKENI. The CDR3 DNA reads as TGTGCCAGCTCACCGGAGGCTAGCGGGTTTTTGTACGAGCAGTACTTC. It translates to CASSPEASGFLYEQYF.

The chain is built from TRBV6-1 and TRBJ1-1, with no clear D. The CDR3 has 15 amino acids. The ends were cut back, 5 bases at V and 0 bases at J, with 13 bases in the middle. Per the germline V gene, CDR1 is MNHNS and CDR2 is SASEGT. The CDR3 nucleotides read TGTGCCAGCAGTCCTCAGGCCATCATGAACACTGAAGCTTTCTTT. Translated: CASSPQAIMNTEAFF.

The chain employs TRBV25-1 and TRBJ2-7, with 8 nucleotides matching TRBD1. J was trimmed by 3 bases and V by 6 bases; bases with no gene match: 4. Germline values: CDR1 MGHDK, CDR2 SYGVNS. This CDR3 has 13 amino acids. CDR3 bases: TGTGCCAGCAGCGACAGGGGCCGCTACGAGCAGTACTTC. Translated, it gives CASSDRGRYEQYF.

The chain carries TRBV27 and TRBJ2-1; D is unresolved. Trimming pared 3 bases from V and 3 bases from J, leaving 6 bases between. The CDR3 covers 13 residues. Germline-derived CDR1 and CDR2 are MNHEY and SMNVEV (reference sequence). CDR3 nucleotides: TGTGCCAGCAGTTTTGGCCTCTACAATGAGCAGTTCTTC. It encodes CASSFGLYNEQFF.